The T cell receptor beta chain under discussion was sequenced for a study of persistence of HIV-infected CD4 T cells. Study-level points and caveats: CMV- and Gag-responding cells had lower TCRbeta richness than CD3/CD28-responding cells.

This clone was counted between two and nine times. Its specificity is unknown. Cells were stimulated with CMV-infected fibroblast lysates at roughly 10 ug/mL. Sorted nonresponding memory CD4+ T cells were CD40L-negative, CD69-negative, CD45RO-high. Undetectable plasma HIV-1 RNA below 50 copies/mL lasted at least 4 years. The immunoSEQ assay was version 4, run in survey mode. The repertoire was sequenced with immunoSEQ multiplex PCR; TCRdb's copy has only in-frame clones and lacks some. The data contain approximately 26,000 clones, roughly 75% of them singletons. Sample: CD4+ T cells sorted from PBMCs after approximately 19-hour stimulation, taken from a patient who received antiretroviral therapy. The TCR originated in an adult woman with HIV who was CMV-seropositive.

The CDR3 loop reads CSVVTVSQSNEQFF. The CDR3 bases are TGCAGCGTTGTGACAGTCTCACAGAGCAATGAGCAGTTCTTC. The J gene is TRBJ2-1, the V gene TRBV29-1; tentatively, D is TRBD1 (5 bases). The CDR3 sequence is 14 residues long. V was pared by 4 bases and J by 6 bases, with 16 bases between. CDR1 is SQVTM and CDR2 is ANQGSEA in the germline V gene.